A selection of T cell receptor beta chains follows, all from one sample in a study of shared clonotypes between healthy human individuals. Repertoires were generated with immunoSEQ multiplex PCR, while TCRdb's copy carries only in-frame clones and drops some. Here the sample spans over 400,000 clones, around 80% being singletons. Sequences were obtained from PBMCs. The receptors originated from a middle-aged woman in good health. Some clones in this sample may be carry-over from other donors' samples. Each CDR3 is given without its conserved first and last residue. A clone size is listed for some rows: how often the clone was seen (once, few, many), or a class if it is expanded.

clone_size	v_call	j_call	cdr3_aa
once	TRBV28	TRBJ2-7	ASSLGTQKGGQY
-	TRBV7-2	TRBJ2-2	ASSWTSGRTGELF
-	TRBV28	TRBJ1-4	ASNPRANEKLF
-	TRBV28	TRBJ2-5	ASSHGTAGAETQY
-	TRBV30	-	AWRTLSYEQY
-	TRBV5-1	TRBJ2-5	ASSLSQSGRALRETQY
few	TRBV7-9	TRBJ1-1	ASSVRDTEAF
-	TRBV7-2	TRBJ2-5	ASSSALAGVRETQY
-	TRBV7-2	TRBJ1-1	ASSSKGGRLSAF
-	TRBV7-9	TRBJ1-1	ASSLEGVLGAGTEAF
many	TRBV30	TRBJ1-5	AWAGTGVRNQPQH
-	TRBV7-9	TRBJ2-5	ASSLNLGETQY
-	TRBV5-6	TRBJ2-1	ASSFTGGAYNEQF
-	TRBV29-1	TRBJ2-1	SVDGAATYNEQF
once	TRBV7-9	TRBJ1-1	ASSPGRTGTEAF